The present T cell receptor (beta chain) was sequenced within a study of graft-versus-host responses after intestinal transplantation. This CDR3 has 16 amino acids. Deletions cut 0 bases from V and 2 bases from J, with 13 bases between. Germline CDR1 is SGHTS and CDR2 is YDEGEE. The method was immunoSEQ multiplex PCR; TCRdb's version includes in-frame clones alone and lacks a portion of them. The repertoire includes approximately 32,000 clones, around 96% of them detected once, and 0.65% to 0.95% sits in the top ten. This chain links TRBV5-8 with TRBJ2-3; no firm D call. The sample was PBMCs, taken 16 days after intestinal transplant. This TCR derives from a human patient who received an intestinal transplant, so some T cells may come from the graft donor. This CDR3 reads CASSLGQASYTDTQYF. CDR3 coding DNA: TGTGCCAGCAGCTTGGGGCAGGCGTCCTACACAGATACGCAGTATTTT.